The rows below give T cell receptor beta chains drawn from one sample of a study of blood T cell repertoires in COVID-19. Measured with immunoSEQ multiplex PCR; TCRdb has only the in-frame clones, and not every one. The data hold about 400,000 clones, with about 89% observed a single time. Specimen: peripheral blood. All receptors come from a man aged 35-49 years with acute or convalescent COVID-19. Both conserved end residues are part of each CDR3. Each record gives: CDR3 protein, CDR3 DNA, clone size, V gene, J gene, D gene. A D gene is named only where the DNA matches it firmly. Only part of the rows carry a size: once, few, many, or a class if the clone is expanded.

CASRMTVLRGTEAFF	TGTGCCAGCAGAATGACAGTACTCAGGGGTACTGAAGCTTTCTTT	once	TRBV3-1/TRBV3-2	TRBJ1-1	NA
CATSDHRALQETQYF	TGTGCCACCAGTGATCACAGGGCACTCCAAGAGACCCAGTACTTC	NA	TRBV24-1	TRBJ2-5	NA
CASSPSVGTGELFF	TGTGCCAGCAGTCCTTCGGTCGGCACCGGGGAGCTGTTTTTT	once	TRBV6-5	TRBJ2-2	NA
CASSLEGGNQPQHF	TGCGCCAGCAGCTTGGAAGGGGGCAATCAGCCCCAGCATTTT	NA	TRBV5-1	TRBJ1-5	NA
CASSLLVDSNYTF	TGTGCCAGCAGTTTATTAGTTGATAGCAATTACACCTTC	NA	TRBV12-3/TRBV12-4	TRBJ1-2	NA
CASSSTGYNEQFF	TGTGCCAGCAGTTCTACAGGGTACAATGAGCAGTTCTTC	NA	TRBV6-5	TRBJ2-1	NA
CASSFSSGGAVDTQYF	TGTGCCAGCAGCTTCTCAAGCGGGGGGGCCGTAGATACGCAGTATTTT	NA	TRBV5-4	TRBJ2-3	TRBD2
CATSPLSGRVGEQYF	TGTGCCACCAGTCCTCTTAGCGGGAGAGTTGGCGAGCAGTACTTC	NA	TRBV24-1	TRBJ2-7	TRBD2
CASSTGELTNQPQHF	TGTGCCAGCAGCACCGGAGAACTGACTAATCAGCCCCAGCATTTT	NA	TRBV7-2	TRBJ1-5	NA
CASSSQGGPNTGELFF	TGTGCCAGCAGCAGCCAGGGCGGACCTAACACCGGGGAGCTGTTTTTT	NA	TRBV28	TRBJ2-2	NA
CASSLTSGSVGNEQFF	TGTGCCAGCAGTCTGACTAGCGGGAGTGTTGGGAATGAGCAGTTCTTC	once	TRBV28	TRBJ2-1	TRBD2
CASSLAGGPYEQYF	TGTGCCAGCAGTTTAGCCGGCGGTCCCTACGAGCAGTACTTC	NA	TRBV27	TRBJ2-7	NA
CASSLRLGRYQPQHF	TGTGCCAGCAGTTTAAGGTTAGGGAGGTATCAGCCCCAGCATTTT	NA	TRBV28	TRBJ1-5	NA
CASSYGAGSETQYF	TGTGCCAGCAGTTACGGGGCAGGGTCGGAGACCCAGTACTTC	NA	TRBV6-5	TRBJ2-5	NA
CASSPPTGANYGYTF	TGTGCCAGCAGTCCCCCGACAGGGGCTAACTATGGCTACACCTTC	NA	TRBV28	TRBJ1-2	TRBD1
CASSFFGQGRDSYEQYF	TGTGCCAGCAGTTTTTTTGGGCAGGGAAGGGACTCCTACGAGCAGTACTTC	NA	TRBV28	TRBJ2-7	NA
CASSLTSGRSTDTQYF	TGTGCCAGCAGCTTGACTAGCGGGAGAAGCACAGATACGCAGTATTTT	NA	TRBV5-4	TRBJ2-3	TRBD2
CASSLQRDIYNEQFF	TGTGCCAGCAGTTTACAGCGGGACATCTACAATGAGCAGTTCTTC	NA	TRBV28	TRBJ2-1	NA
CASEWAANYGYTF	TGTGCCAGCGAATGGGCCGCCAACTATGGCTACACCTTC	NA	TRBV28	TRBJ1-2	NA
CASSLTVSGRGVYNEQFF	TGCGCCAGCAGCTTGACGGTTAGCGGCCGAGGCGTCTACAATGAGCAGTTCTTC	NA	TRBV5-1	TRBJ2-1	NA
CASSLRGQGSETQYF	TGCGCCAGCAGCTTGAGAGGACAGGGATCGGAGACCCAGTACTTC	NA	TRBV5-1	TRBJ2-5	TRBD1
CATSTMMGGAFF	TGTGCCACCAGCACTATGATGGGGGGAGCTTTCTTT	NA	TRBV24-1	TRBJ1-1	NA
CASSLTWETGELFF	TGTGCCAGCAGCTTAACTTGGGAGACCGGGGAGCTGTTTTTT	NA	TRBV7-3	TRBJ2-2	NA